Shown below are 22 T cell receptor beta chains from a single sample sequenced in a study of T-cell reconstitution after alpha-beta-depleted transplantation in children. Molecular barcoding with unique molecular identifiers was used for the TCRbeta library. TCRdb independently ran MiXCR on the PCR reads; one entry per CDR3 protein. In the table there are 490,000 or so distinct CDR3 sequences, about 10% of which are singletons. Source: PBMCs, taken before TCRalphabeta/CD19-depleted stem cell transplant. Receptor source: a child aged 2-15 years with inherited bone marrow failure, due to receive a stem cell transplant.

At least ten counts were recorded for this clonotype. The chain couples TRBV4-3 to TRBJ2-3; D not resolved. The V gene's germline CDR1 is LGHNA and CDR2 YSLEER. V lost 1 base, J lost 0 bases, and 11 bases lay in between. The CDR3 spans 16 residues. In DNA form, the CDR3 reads TGCGCCAGCAGCCAAGCTTGGCGCCCTAGCACAGATACGCAGTATTTT. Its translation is CASSQAWRPSTDTQYF.

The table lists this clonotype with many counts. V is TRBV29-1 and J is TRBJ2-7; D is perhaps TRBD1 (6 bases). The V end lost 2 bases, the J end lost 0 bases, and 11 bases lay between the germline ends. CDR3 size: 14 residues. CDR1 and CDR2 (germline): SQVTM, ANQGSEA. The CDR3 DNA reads TGCAGCGTTGAATTTCAGGGGAGCTCCTACGAGCAGTACTTC. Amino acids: CSVEFQGSSYEQYF.

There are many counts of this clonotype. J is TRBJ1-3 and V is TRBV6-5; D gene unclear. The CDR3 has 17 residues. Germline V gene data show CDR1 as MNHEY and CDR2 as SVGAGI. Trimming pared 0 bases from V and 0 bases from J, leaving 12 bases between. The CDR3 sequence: CASSYSTGSSSGNTIYF. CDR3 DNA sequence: TGTGCCAGCAGTTACTCGACTGGCAGTTCCTCTGGAAACACCATATATTTT.

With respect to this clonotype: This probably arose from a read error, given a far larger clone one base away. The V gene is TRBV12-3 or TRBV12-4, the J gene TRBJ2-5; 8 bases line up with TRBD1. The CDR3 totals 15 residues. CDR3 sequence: CASSLGTGYQENQYF. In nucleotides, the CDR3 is TGTGCCAGCAGTTTAGGGACAGGGTACCAAGAGAACCAGTACTTC.

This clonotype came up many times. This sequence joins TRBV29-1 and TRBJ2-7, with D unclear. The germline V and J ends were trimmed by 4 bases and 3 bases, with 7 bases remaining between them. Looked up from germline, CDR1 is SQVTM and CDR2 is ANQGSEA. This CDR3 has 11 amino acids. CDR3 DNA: TGCAGCGTTGCCGACATCTACGAGCAGTACTTC. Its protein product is CSVADIYEQYF.

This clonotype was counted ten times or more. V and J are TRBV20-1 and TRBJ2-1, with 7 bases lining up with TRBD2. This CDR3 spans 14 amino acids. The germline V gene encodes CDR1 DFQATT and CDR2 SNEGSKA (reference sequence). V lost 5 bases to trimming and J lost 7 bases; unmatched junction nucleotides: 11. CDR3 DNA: TGCAGTGCTTTTGACACGGGGGGTAGGAATGAGCAGTTCTTC. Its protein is CSAFDTGGRNEQFF.

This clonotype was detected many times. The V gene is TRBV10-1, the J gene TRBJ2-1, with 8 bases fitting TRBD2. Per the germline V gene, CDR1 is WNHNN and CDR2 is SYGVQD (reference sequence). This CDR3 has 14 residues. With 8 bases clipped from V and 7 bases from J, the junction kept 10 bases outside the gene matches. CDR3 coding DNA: TGCGCCAGCGGTCCGGGAGGGCCTCGTAATGAGCAGTTCTTC. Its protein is CASGPGGPRNEQFF.

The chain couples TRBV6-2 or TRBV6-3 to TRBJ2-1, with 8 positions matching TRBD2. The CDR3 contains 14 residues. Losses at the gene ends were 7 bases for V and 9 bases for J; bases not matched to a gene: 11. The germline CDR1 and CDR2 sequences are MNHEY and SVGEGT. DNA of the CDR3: TGTGCCAGCACTGGAATAGCGGGACTGACTGAGCAGTTCTTC. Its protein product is CASTGIAGLTEQFF.

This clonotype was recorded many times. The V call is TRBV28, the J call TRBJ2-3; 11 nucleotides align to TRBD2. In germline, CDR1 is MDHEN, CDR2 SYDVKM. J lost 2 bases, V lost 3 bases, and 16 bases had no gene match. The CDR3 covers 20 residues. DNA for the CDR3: TGTGCCAGCAGTTTTGGCCCGACGGGACTAGCGGACGGTTCCACAGATACGCAGTATTTT. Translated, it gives CASSFGPTGLADGSTDTQYF.

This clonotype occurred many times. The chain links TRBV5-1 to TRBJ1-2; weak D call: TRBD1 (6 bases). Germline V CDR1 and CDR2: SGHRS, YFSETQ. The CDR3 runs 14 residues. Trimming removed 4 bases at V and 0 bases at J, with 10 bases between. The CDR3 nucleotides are TGCGCCAGCAGCGCGGGACAAACTAACTATGGCTACACCTTC. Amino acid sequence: CASSAGQTNYGYTF.

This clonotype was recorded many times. The CDR3 here is CASGQGNYEQYF. The CDR3 region has the DNA TGTGCCAGCGGACAGGGGAACTACGAGCAGTACTTC. The chain couples TRBV19 to TRBJ2-7; 9 bases match TRBD1. The trim removed 9 bases at V and 3 bases at J, leaving 3 bases unmatched. Germline values: CDR1 LNHDA, CDR2 SQIVND (reference sequence). This CDR3 has 12 amino acids.

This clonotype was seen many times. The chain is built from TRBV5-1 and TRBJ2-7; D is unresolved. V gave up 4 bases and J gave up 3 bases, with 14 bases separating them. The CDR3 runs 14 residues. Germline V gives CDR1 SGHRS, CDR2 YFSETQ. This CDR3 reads CASSLRTESYEQYF. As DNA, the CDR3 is TGCGCCAGCAGCCTTAGGACGGAAAGCTACGAGCAGTACTTC. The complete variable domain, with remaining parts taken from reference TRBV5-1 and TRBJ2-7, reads KAGVTQTPRYLIKTRGQQVTLSCSPISGHRSVSWYQQTPGQGLQFLFEYFSETQRNKGNFPGRFSGRQFSNSRSEMNVSTLELGDSALYLCASSLRTESYEQYFGPGTRLTVT.

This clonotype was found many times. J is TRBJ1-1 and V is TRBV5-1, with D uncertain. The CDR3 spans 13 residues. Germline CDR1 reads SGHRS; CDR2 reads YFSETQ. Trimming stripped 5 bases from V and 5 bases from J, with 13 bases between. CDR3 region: CASRQDPGTEAFF. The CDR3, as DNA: TGCGCCAGCAGGCAGGACCCGGGGACTGAAGCTTTCTTT.

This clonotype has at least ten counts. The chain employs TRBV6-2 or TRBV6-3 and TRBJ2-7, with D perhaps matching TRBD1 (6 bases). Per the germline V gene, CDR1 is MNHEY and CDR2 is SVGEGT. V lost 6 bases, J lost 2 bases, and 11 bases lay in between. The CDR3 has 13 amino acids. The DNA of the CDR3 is TGTGCCAGCAGGACGGACAGAGCCTACGAGCAGTACTTC. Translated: CASRTDRAYEQYF.

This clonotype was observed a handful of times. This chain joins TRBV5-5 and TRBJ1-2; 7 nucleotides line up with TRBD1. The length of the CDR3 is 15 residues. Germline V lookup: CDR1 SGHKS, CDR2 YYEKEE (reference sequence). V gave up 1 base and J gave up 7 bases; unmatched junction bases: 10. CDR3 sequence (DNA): TGTGCCAGCAGCTTGCGACAGGGTATCGATGCTGGCTACACCTTC. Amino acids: CASSLRQGIDAGYTF. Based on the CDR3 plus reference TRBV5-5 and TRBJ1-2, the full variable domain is DAGVTQSPTHLIKTRGQQVTLRCSPISGHKSVSWYQQVLGQGPQFIFQYYEKEERGRGNFPDRFSARQFPNYSSELNVNALLLGDSALYLCASSLRQGIDAGYTFGSGTRLTVV.

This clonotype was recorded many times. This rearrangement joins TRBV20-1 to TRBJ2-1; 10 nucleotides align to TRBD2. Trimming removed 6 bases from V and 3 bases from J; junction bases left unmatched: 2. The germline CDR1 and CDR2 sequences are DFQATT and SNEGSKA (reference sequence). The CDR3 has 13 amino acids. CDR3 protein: CSALAGVYNEQFF. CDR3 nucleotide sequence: TGCAGTGCCCTAGCGGGAGTCTACAATGAGCAGTTCTTC.

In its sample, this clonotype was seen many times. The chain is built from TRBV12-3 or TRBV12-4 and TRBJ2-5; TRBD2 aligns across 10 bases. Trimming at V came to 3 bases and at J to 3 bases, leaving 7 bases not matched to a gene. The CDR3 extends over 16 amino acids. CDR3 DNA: TGTGCCAGCAGTTTTAGCCTAGCGGGAGAAAAAGAGACCCAGTACTTC. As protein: CASSFSLAGEKETQYF.

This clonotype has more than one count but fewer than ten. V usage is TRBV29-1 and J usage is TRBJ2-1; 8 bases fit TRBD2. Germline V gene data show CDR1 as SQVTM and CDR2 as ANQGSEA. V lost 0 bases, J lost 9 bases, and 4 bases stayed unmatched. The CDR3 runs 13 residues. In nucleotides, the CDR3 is TGCAGCGTTGAAGAGCGGGGGGAGGGTGAGCAGTTCTTC. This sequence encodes CSVEERGEGEQFF.

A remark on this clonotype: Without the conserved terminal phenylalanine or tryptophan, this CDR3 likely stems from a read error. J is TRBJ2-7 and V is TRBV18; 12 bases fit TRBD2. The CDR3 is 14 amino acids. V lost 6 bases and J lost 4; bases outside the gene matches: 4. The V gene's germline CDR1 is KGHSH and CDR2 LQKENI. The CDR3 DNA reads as TGTGCCAGCTCCTCAACTAGCGGGAGGTACGAGCAGTACCTC. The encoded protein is CASSSTSGRYEQYL.

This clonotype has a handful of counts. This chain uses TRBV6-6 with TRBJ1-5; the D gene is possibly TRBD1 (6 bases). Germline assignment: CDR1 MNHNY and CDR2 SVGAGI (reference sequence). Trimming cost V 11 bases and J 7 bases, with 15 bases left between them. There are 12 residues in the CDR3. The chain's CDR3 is CAGGHSPQPQHF. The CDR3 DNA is TGTGCCGGGGGACACTCCCCGCAGCCCCAGCATTTT.

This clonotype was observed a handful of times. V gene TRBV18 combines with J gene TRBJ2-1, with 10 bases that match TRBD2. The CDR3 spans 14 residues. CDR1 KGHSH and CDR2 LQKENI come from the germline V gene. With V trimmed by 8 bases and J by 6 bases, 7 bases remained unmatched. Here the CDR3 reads CASGRTSGPNEQFF. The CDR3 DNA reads TGTGCCAGCGGGCGGACTAGCGGTCCCAATGAGCAGTTCTTC.

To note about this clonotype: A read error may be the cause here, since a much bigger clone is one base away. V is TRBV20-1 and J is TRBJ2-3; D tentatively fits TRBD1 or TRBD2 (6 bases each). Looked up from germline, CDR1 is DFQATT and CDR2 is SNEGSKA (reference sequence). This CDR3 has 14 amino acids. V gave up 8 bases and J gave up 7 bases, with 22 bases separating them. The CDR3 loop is CSKSRGGRRHTQYF. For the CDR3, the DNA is TGCAGTAAAAGTCGTGGGGGGCGCAGACATACGCAGTATTTT.